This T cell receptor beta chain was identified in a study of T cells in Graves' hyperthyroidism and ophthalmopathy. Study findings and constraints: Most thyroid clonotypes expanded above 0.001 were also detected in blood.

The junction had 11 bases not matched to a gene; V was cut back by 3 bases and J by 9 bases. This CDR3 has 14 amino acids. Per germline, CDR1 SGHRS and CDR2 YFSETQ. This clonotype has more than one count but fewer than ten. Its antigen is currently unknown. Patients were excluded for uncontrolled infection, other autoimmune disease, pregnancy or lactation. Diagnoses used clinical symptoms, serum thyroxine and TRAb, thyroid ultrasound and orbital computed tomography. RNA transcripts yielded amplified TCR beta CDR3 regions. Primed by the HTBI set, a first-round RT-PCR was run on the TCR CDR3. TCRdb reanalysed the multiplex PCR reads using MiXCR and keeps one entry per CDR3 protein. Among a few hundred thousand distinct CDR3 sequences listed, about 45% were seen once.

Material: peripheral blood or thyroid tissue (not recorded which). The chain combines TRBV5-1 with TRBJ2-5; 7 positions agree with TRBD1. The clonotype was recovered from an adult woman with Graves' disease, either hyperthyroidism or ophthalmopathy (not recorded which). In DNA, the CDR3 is TGCGCCAGCAGCTGGGGGCCAGACAGGGCGGCCCAGTACTTC. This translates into CASSWGPDRAAQYF.